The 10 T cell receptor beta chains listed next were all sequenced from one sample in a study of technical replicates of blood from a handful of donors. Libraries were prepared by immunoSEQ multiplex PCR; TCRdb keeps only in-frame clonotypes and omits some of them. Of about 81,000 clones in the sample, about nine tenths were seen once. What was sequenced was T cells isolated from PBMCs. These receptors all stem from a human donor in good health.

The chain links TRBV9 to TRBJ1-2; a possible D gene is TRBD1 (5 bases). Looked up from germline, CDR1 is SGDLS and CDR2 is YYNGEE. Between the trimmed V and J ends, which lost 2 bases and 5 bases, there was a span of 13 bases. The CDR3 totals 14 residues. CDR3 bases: TGTGCCAGCAGCGTTGCCACCGGGACTTATGGCTACACCTTC. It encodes CASSVATGTYGYTF.

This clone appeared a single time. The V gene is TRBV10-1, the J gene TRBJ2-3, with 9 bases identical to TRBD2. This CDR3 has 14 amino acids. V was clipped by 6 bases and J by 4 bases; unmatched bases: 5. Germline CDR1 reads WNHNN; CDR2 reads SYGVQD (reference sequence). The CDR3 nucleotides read TGCGCCAGCAGCGATCGACTAGCGGCAGATACGCAGTATTTT. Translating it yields CASSDRLAADTQYF.

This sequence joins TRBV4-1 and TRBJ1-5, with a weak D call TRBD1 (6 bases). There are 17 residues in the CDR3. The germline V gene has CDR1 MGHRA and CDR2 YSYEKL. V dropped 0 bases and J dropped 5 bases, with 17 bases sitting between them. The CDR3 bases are TGCGCCAGCAGCCAAGAGGCTCGAGGGGGAAGAGATCAGCCCCAGCATTTT. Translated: CASSQEARGGRDQPQHF.

The CDR3 region has the DNA TGCGCCAGCAGCTTGGCGGGACTGACATATAATTCACCCCTCCACTTT. Translation: CASSLAGLTYNSPLHF. V usage is TRBV5-1 and J usage is TRBJ1-6; possible D gene TRBD1, 5 bases. Looked up from germline, CDR1 is SGHRS and CDR2 is YFSETQ. This CDR3 region has 16 residues. Trimming took 0 bases from V and 4 from J, leaving 11 bases between them. The entire variable domain, with the rest obtained from reference TRBV5-1 and TRBJ1-6, is as follows: KAGVTQTPRYLIKTRGQQVTLSCSPISGHRSVSWYQQTPGQGLQFLFEYFSETQRNKGNFPGRFSGRQFSNSRSEMNVSTLELGDSALYLCASSLAGLTYNSPLHFGNGTRLTVT.

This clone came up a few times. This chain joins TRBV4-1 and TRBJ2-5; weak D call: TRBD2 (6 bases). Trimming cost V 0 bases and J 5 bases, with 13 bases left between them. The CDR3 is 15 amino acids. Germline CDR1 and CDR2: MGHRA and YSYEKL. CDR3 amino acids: CASSQDPGGEETQYF. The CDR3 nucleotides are TGCGCCAGCAGCCAAGATCCCGGGGGAGAGGAGACCCAGTACTTC.

CDR3 in DNA: TGTGCCAGCAGCTTTCCGGACAGACCTAATGAAAAACTGTTTTTT. This translates into CASSFPDRPNEKLFF. V and J are TRBV7-9 and TRBJ1-4; tentatively, D is TRBD1 (6 bases). Germline CDR1 is SEHNR and CDR2 is FQNEAQ (reference sequence). The V end was cut by 3 bases, the J end by 3 bases, with 11 bases between. This CDR3 is 15 amino acids long. Filled out from reference TRBV7-9 and TRBJ1-4, the complete variable domain reads DTGVSQNPRHKITKRGQNVTFRCDPISEHNRLYWYRQTLGQGPEFLTYFQNEAQLEKSRLLSDRFSAERPKGSFSTLEIQRTEQGDSAMYLCASSFPDRPNEKLFFGSGTQLSVL.

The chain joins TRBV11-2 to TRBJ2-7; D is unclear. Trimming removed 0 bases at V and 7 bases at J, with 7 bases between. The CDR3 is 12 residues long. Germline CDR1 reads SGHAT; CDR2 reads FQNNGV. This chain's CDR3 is CASSLDLGEQYF. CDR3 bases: TGTGCCAGCAGCTTAGATCTAGGAGAGCAGTACTTC. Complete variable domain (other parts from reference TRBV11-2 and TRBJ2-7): EAGVAQSPRYKIIEKRQSVAFWCNPISGHATLYWYQQILGQGPKLLIQFQNNGVVDDSQLPKDRFSAERLKGVDSTLKIQPAKLEDSAVYLCASSLDLGEQYFGPGTRLTVT.

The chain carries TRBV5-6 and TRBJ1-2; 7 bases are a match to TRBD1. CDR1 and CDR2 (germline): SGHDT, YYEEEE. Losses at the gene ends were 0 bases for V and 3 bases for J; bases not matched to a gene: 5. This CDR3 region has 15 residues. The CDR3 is CASSLVDRDDYGYTF. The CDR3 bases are TGTGCCAGCAGCTTGGTTGACAGGGACGACTATGGCTACACCTTC.

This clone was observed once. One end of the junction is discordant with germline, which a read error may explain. CDR3 bases: TGTGCCAGCAGCGAAGGGAACAGGGGGCACGAGCAGTACTTC. Translated, it gives CASSEGNRGHEQYF. The V and J genes are TRBV2 and TRBJ2-7, with 9 bases matching TRBD1. The germline CDR1 and CDR2 sequences are SNHLY and FYNNEI. The CDR3 runs to 14 residues.

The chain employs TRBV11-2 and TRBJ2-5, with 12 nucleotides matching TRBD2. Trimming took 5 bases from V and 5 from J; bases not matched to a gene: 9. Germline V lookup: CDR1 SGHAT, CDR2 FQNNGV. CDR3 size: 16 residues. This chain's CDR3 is CASSPRTSGTRETQYF. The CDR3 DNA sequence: TGTGCCAGCAGCCCTCGGACTAGCGGGACCCGGGAGACCCAGTACTTC.